The 19 T cell receptor beta chains presented below share a single source sample, sequenced in a study of beta chain features in type 1 diabetes. Sequenced material consisted of expressed TCRB transcripts (all of the isolated RNA was reverse transcribed). Some clones are missing from TCRdb's copy, which holds only in-frame ones; the method was immunoSEQ multiplex PCR. The table records about 150,000 clones, roughly 8% of them present only once. Source material: central memory CD4+ T cells from blood. Receptors originate from a man younger than 35 in good health.

Only a few counts were recorded for this clone. CDR3 sequence reads: CASSSGDSYEQYF. CDR3 sequence (DNA): TGTGCCAGCAGCTCGGGAGACTCCTACGAGCAGTACTTC. The rearrangement joins TRBV5-6 to TRBJ2-7; D may be TRBD2 (6 bases). From germline, CDR1 is SGHDT and CDR2 YYEEEE. The V end lost 3 bases, the J end lost 0 bases, and 7 bases lay between the germline ends. CDR3 length equals 13 residues.

This clone was detected a few times. This chain links TRBV28 with TRBJ2-1; D call uncertain. CDR3 size: 14 residues. V lost 9 bases to trimming and J lost 0 bases, with 12 bases between them. Germline CDR1 is MDHEN and CDR2 is SYDVKM. CDR3 coding DNA: TGTGCCAGTATTGACCCTAGCTCCTACAATGAGCAGTTCTTC. Encoded protein: CASIDPSSYNEQFF.

This clone was picked up many times. Other DNA sequences of this sample code for an identical CDR3. The chain combines TRBV29-1 with TRBJ2-3; TRBD2 agrees at 9 bases. Germline lookup yields CDR1 SQVTM and CDR2 ANQGSEA. The V gene end was trimmed by 4 bases and the J gene end by 1 base; junction bases not matched to a gene: 0. This CDR3 is 13 amino acids long. The DNA of the CDR3 is TGCAGCGTTGGGACTAGCGGCACAGATACGCAGTATTTT. Amino acid sequence: CSVGTSGTDTQYF.

This clone was seen more than once but under ten times. The rearrangement links TRBV5-4 to TRBJ1-2; 8 bases map to TRBD1. Germline CDR1 SGHNT, CDR2 YYREEE (reference sequence). J gave up 8 bases and V 3 bases, and 9 bases lay outside the gene matches. The CDR3 has 14 amino acids. The CDR3 region has the DNA TGTGCCAGCAGCTCTGGACAGGGATCGGGCGGCTACACCTTC. Translating it yields CASSSGQGSGGYTF.

The chain uses TRBV7-8 and TRBJ1-5, with unresolved D. This CDR3 region has 13 residues. CDR1 and CDR2 (germline): SGHVS, FQNEAQ. The ends were cut back, 5 bases at V and 7 bases at J, with 12 bases in the middle. CDR3 loop: CASSLIWRQPQHF. In DNA form, the CDR3 reads TGTGCCAGCAGCCTAATATGGAGGCAGCCCCAGCATTTT.

This clone was seen ten or more times. This chain joins TRBV13 and TRBJ2-7; 7 bases fit TRBD1. Germline assignment: CDR1 PRHDT and CDR2 FYEKMQ (reference sequence). The CDR3 covers 16 residues. V lost 0 bases and J lost 7; bases outside the gene matches: 12. For the CDR3, the DNA is TGTGCCAGCAGCTTAGGAAGAGGGACAGCCCTCTGGGAGCAGTACTTC. It specifies CASSLGRGTALWEQYF. Combining the CDR3 with reference TRBV13 and TRBJ2-7 gives the whole variable domain AAGVIQSPRHLIKEKRETATLKCYPIPRHDTVYWYQQGPGQDPQFLISFYEKMQSDKGSIPDRFSAQQFSDYHSELNMSSLELGDSALYFCASSLGRGTALWEQYFGPGTRLTVT.

In its sample, this clone was seen many times. The J gene is TRBJ2-3, the V gene TRBV28, with TRBD1 as a possible D gene (5 bases). Deletions cut 3 bases from V and 6 bases from J, with 10 bases between. This CDR3 comprises 13 residues. Germline CDR1 MDHEN, CDR2 SYDVKM. The CDR3 sequence is CASSFGASDTQYF. CDR3 sequence (DNA): TGTGCCAGCAGTTTTGGGGCAAGCGATACGCAGTATTTT.

This clone was recorded at least ten times. The V gene is TRBV6-6, the J gene TRBJ1-5; 9 bases map to TRBD1. V gave up 6 bases and J gave up 0 bases; unmatched junction bases: 0. Per the germline V gene, CDR1 is MNHNY and CDR2 is SVGAGI (reference sequence). The CDR3 has 14 amino acids. The CDR3 reads CASRTGGSNQPQHF. The CDR3 DNA sequence: TGTGCCAGCAGGACAGGGGGTAGCAATCAGCCCCAGCATTTT.

The V gene is TRBV11-1, the J gene TRBJ2-1; TRBD1 is a possible D gene (5 bases). CDR1 is SGHAT, CDR2 FQDESV, per germline (reference sequence). V dropped 1 base and J dropped 11 bases, with 15 bases sitting between them. The CDR3 has 14 residues. The CDR3 sequence: CASSLEGFGGKQFF. CDR3 bases: TGTGCCAGCAGCTTAGAGGGGTTTGGTGGCAAGCAGTTCTTC.

V and J are TRBV19 and TRBJ1-1; 7 bases agree with TRBD1. V dropped 7 bases and J dropped 1; count of bases not matched to a gene: 6. The CDR3 is 14 residues long. Germline V gives CDR1 LNHDA, CDR2 SQIVND (reference sequence). The CDR3 coding sequence is TGTGCCAGTATACAGGGGAGAGGGAACACTGAAGCTTTCTTT. This translates into CASIQGRGNTEAFF.

This clone was seen a handful of times. The chain has TRBV9 and TRBJ1-2; possibly TRBD1 for D (6 bases). The CDR3 spans 12 residues. Deletions cut 3 bases from V and 7 bases from J, with 10 bases between. In germline, CDR1 is SGDLS, CDR2 YYNGEE. CDR3 residues: CASSATGLGYTF. Written as DNA, the CDR3 is TGTGCCAGCAGCGCTACAGGGCTTGGCTACACCTTC. Supplemented by reference TRBV9 and TRBJ1-2, the full variable domain reads DSGVTQTPKHLITATGQRVTLRCSPRSGDLSVYWYQQSLDQGLQFLIQYYNGEERAKGNILERFSAQQFPDLHSELNLSSLELGDSALYFCASSATGLGYTFGSGTRLTVV.

This clone was recorded a few times. The V gene is TRBV6-6, the J gene TRBJ2-1; 7 bases agree with TRBD2. V lost 2 bases to trimming and J lost 0 bases; unmatched junction nucleotides: 1. This CDR3 spans 15 amino acids. Germline values: CDR1 MNHNY, CDR2 SVGAGI (reference sequence). Here the CDR3 DNA reads TGTGCCAGCAGTTACGGGGGGGGCTCCTACAATGAGCAGTTCTTC. It specifies CASSYGGGSYNEQFF.

This clone turned up a few times. The chain joins TRBV7-7 to TRBJ2-3; unclear D gene. V lost 5 bases, J lost 6 bases, and 12 bases lay in between. CDR1 is SSHAT and CDR2 is FNYEAQ in the germline V gene (reference sequence). The CDR3 totals 13 residues. The CDR3 DNA reads TGTGCCAGCAGCCCTGCCCCGGTGGATACGCAGTATTTT. Translation gives CASSPAPVDTQYF.

This sequence joins TRBV7-7 and TRBJ2-5; 10 nucleotides line up with TRBD2. CDR3 length: 14 residues. Germline V lookup: CDR1 SSHAT, CDR2 FNYEAQ (reference sequence). CDR3 DNA: TGTGCTAGCGCACTAGCGGGACGTTGGGAGACCCAGTACTTC. Translating it yields CASALAGRWETQYF.

This clone was counted a few times. The gene calls are TRBV28 and TRBJ2-3, with TRBD2 as a possible D gene (6 bases). The V end lost 3 bases, the J end lost 4 bases, and 11 bases lay between the germline ends. The CDR3 runs to 14 residues. The germline V gene encodes CDR1 MDHEN and CDR2 SYDVKM. CDR3 in amino acids: CASSFRASADTQYF. CDR3 nucleotide sequence: TGTGCCAGCAGTTTTCGGGCTAGCGCAGATACGCAGTATTTT.

The rearrangement joins TRBV27 to TRBJ2-5, with D possibly TRBD1 on 6 matching bases. V lost 6 bases to trimming and J lost 5 bases, with 13 bases between them. The germline gives CDR1 MNHEY, CDR2 SMNVEV (reference sequence). The CDR3 spans 13 residues. In DNA form, the CDR3 reads TGTGCCAGCAGCCACAGGGAAGGGGAGACCCAGTACTTC. Translating gives CASSHREGETQYF.

This clone was observed a handful of times. The V and J genes are TRBV30 and TRBJ1-1; 11 bases map to TRBD1. Trimming at V came to 4 bases and at J to 10 bases, leaving 5 bases not matched to a gene. From germline, CDR1 is GTSNPN and CDR2 SVGIG (reference sequence). The CDR3 covers 12 residues. The DNA of the CDR3 is TGTGCCTGGACCTGGACAGGGGGCAGAGCTTTCTTT. This gives the protein CAWTWTGGRAFF.

The V gene is TRBV5-1, the J gene TRBJ2-3; 7 positions match TRBD2. The V segment lost 1 base and the J segment 1 base; nucleotides outside the gene matches: 3. CDR3 length: 15 residues. CDR1 is SGHRS, CDR2 YFSETQ, per germline. CDR3 sequence (DNA): TGCGCCAGCAGCTTGATTGCGGGGGGCACAGATACGCAGTATTTT. Amino acids: CASSLIAGGTDTQYF.

This CDR3 is CASSPQTGAGYGYTF. The CDR3 DNA reads TGTGCCAGCAGTCCCCAGACAGGGGCCGGCTATGGCTACACCTTC. V usage is TRBV28 and J usage is TRBJ1-2, with TRBD1 matching 8 bases. There are 15 residues in the CDR3. The V gene's germline CDR1 is MDHEN and CDR2 SYDVKM. V lost 5 bases and J lost 4; bases outside the gene matches: 9.